This record looks at one T cell receptor (beta chain) sequence and its context. What antigen it recognizes has not been identified. It has no much larger one-base neighbor in the sample; base qualities were not kept. Via the germline V gene, CDR1 is SGHTA and CDR2 FQGNSA. Counted from cysteine to phenylalanine, this CDR3 has 14 amino acids. Only CDR3 DNA remains: 42 bases, in frame from the first base. V sheds 4 bases and J sheds 2 bases, leaving 10 bases between their ends. The sample's time point, from its label and the paper: about 28 days (+/-7) after the second vaccine dose. AZD1222 recipients whose second dose came at about 4 weeks and those whose second dose came at about 12 weeks were combined into one group, since spike-specific TCR depth and breadth did not differ between the two schedules. The vaccinee samples were drawn from two UK trials, COV001 and COV002, one of which was a single-blind randomized controlled phase 2/3 trial testing AZD1222 (ChAdOx1 nCoV-19) in healthy adults. For TCRbeta chain sequencing, PBMC samples were collected from trial participants at day 0 and at day 28 after the second dose.

The CDR3 regions of human TCRbeta chains were subjected to immunosequencing. Per the authors' processing: Repertoire TCRs were matched against a reference library of SARS-CoV-2-specific TCRs generated with the MIRA antigen-specificity platform. Breadth was defined as the fraction of unique TCRs that were SARS-CoV-2-associated, and depth was defined as the fraction of total T cells that were SARS-CoV-2-associated. Using the MIRA data, each spike-specific TCR was assigned both to the spike region to which the TCR was reactive and to a CD4 or CD8 class. Log10-transformed breadth and depth values were compared by one-way ANOVA with Sidak's multiple comparisons tests. TCRdb obtained this table from immuneACCESS and retained in-frame rearrangements with V and J assigned. These tables miss some clones; where compared with another copy, unresolved V genes account for less than half of the shortfall, and the remainder is unexplained. V, J and clone size reflect that table, while D and trimming were determined from the DNA. Recorded for this sample are more than 90,000 clones; 88% of them occurred a single time. The ten most abundant clones make up 3.5% of the sample.

This entry is derived from a study of T cell responses to AZD1222 COVID-19 vaccine (dated by TCRdb to the early 2020s). Context from the whole study: TCR sequencing covered some 250 trial participants: 207 given two doses of AZD1222 and approximately 25 given two doses of MenACWY control vaccine. Trial participants were enrolled into age subgroups of 18-55, 56-69 and 70-plus years, which contained roughly 150, 30 and 60 TCR-sequenced participants, respectively.

The investigation overall reported the following: Only five to seven AZD1222 recipients were SARS-CoV-2 seropositive at baseline, limiting conclusions about previously exposed vaccinees. No day 14 peak-response samples were available, so repertoires were characterized only after the peak T cell response. Participants were mostly white British and included more females than males, and it was suggested by the authors that clonal diversity may have been underestimated. Reportedly, almost half of the unique spike-specific TCRs recognized epitopes lying outside the regions that are mutated in the B.1.351 and B.1.1.7 variants. The vaccine-associated CD4 TCRs covered the entire spike protein, and the dominant responses fell in regions 160-218 and 743-854. Spike-specific TCR breadth and depth rose significantly after two AZD1222 doses compared with day 0 and with MenACWY recipients. In the small 56-69-year group, the increase in depth fell short of significance, most likely because of low power.

The receptor comes from an adult who received the AZD1222 COVID-19 vaccine. Source: peripheral blood, taken 28 days after the second AZD1222 dose. Here the chain combines TRBV7-2 and TRBJ2-3, with the D assignment possibly TRBD1 or TRBD2, given 5 matching bases for each. The DNA sequence is as follows: TGTGCCAGCAGCTGGGGGTTCCCCACAGATACGCAGTATTTT. Translation gives CASSWGFPTDTQYF.